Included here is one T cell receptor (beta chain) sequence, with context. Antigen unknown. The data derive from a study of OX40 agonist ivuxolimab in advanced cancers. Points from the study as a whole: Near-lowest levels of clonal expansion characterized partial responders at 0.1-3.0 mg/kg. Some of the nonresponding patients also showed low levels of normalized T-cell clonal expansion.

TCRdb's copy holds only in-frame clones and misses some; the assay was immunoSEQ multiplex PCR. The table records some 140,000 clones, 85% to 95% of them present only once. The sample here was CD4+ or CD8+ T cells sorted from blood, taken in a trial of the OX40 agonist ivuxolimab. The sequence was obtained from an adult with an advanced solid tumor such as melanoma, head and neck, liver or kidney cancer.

The CDR3 coding sequence is TGTGCCAGCAGTTACTCGGGCAGCTTACACTATGGCTACACCTTC. Protein: CASSYSGSLHYGYTF. The chain combines TRBV6-5 with TRBJ1-2; D gene ambiguous. The length of the CDR3 is 15 residues. V was pared by 0 bases and J by 3 bases, with 11 bases between. From germline, CDR1 is MNHEY and CDR2 SVGAGI.